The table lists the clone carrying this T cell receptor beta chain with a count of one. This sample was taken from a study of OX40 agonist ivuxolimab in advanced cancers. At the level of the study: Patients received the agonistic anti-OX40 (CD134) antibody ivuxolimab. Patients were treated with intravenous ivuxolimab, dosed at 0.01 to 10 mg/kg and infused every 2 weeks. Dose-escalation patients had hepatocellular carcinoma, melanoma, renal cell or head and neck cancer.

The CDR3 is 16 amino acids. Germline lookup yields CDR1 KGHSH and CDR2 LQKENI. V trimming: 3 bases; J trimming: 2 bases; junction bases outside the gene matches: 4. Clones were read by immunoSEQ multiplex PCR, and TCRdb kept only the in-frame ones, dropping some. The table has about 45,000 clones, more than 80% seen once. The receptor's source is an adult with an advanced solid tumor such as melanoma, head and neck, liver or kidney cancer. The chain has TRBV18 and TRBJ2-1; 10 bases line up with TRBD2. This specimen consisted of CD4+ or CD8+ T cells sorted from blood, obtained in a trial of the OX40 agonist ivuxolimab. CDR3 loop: CASSPYLAGAYNEQFF. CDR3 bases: TGTGCCAGCTCACCGTACCTAGCGGGGGCCTACAATGAGCAGTTCTTC.